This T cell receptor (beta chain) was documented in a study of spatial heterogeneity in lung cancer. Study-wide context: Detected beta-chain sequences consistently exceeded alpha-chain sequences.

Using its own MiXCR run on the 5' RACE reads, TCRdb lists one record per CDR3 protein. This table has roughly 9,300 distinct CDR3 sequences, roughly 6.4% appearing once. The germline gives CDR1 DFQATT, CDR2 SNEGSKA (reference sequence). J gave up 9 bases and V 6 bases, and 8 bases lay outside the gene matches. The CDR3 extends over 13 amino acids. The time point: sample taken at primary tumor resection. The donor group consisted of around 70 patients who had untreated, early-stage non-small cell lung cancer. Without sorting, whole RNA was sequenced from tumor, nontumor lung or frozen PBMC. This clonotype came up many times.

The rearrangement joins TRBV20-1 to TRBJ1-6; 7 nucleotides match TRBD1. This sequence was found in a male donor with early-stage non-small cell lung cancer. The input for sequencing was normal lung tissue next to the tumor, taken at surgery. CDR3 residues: CSALSGGTSPLHF. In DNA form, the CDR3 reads TGCAGTGCCCTATCAGGGGGGACTTCACCCCTCCACTTT.